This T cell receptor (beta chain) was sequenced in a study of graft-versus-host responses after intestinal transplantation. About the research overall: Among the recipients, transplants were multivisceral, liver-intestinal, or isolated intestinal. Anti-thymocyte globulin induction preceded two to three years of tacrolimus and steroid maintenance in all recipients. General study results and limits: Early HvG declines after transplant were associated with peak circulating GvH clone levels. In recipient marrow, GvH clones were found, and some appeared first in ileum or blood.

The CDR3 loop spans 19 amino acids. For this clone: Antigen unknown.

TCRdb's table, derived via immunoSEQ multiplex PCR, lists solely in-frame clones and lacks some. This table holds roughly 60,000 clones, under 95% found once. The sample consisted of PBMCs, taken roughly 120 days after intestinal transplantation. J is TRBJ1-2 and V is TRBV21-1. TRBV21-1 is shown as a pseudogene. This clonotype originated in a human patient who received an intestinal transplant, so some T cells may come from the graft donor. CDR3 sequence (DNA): TGTGCCAGCAGCAAAGGGGTTCGGGGGGGGACCCCAGCTAACTATGGCTACACCTTC. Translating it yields CASSKGVRGGTPANYGYTF.